Listed here are 18 T cell receptor beta chains from one sample, sequenced in a study of T cells in Graves' hyperthyroidism and ophthalmopathy. Using RNA transcripts as the source, TCR beta CDR3 regions were amplified. The study used the HTBI primer set for a first-round RT-PCR of the TCR CDR3. TCRdb re-derived calls from the multiplex PCR reads in MiXCR, one entry per CDR3 protein. This table holds 500,000 to 550,000 distinct CDR3 sequences, around 21% found once. Specimen: blood. The receptor source for this set is a young man with Graves' hyperthyroidism.

This clonotype was detected many times. The J gene is TRBJ1-1, the V gene TRBV7-8; perhaps TRBD1 as D (5 bases). Germline CDR1 and CDR2: SGHVS and FQNEAQ. The CDR3 is made up of 15 amino acids. V lost 1 base and J 5 bases, leaving 14 bases between the germline ends. Here the CDR3 DNA reads TGTGCCAGCAGCTTAGGTGGGACTAGAGGGACTGAAGCTTTCTTT. Translating it yields CASSLGGTRGTEAFF.

The CDR3 bases are TGTGCCAGAGCCAGCGGCGGGGAGCTGTTTTTT. The encoded protein is CARASGGELFF. The J gene is TRBJ2-2, the V gene TRBV19; perhaps TRBD2 as D (5 bases). The germline V gene encodes CDR1 LNHDA and CDR2 SQIVND (reference sequence). V was trimmed by 9 bases and J by 7 bases, leaving 9 bases between them. The CDR3 covers 11 residues.

This clonotype was detected ten times or more. The V call is TRBV12-3 or TRBV12-4, the J call TRBJ1-3, with a tentative D call TRBD1 (5 bases). Trimming removed 8 bases from V and 1 base from J, with 18 bases in between. The CDR3 is made up of 16 amino acids. In DNA, the CDR3 is TGTGCCAGCCCCACGGGATCGGGGCCTTCTGGAAACACCATATATTTT. This translates into CASPTGSGPSGNTIYF.

This clonotype appeared many times. This chain joins TRBV12-3 or TRBV12-4 and TRBJ2-5; D may be TRBD2 (5 bases). Deletions cut 1 base from V and 2 bases from J, with 8 bases between. CDR3 length: 14 residues. The CDR3 region has the DNA TGTGCCAGCAGTTTAGTGGACTTACAAGAGACCCAGTACTTC. Translated: CASSLVDLQETQYF.

This clonotype appeared many times. This chain uses TRBV6-1 with TRBJ2-2; D perhaps matches TRBD1 (6 bases). Germline CDR1 reads MNHNS; CDR2 reads SASEGT. This CDR3 region has 14 residues. V was trimmed by 5 bases and J by 3 bases, leaving 10 bases between them. CDR3 residues: CASSQQGDTGELFF. The CDR3 nucleotides read TGTGCCAGCAGTCAACAGGGAGACACCGGGGAGCTGTTTTTT.

The V gene is TRBV20-1, the J gene TRBJ1-5; D unresolved. V lost 6 bases and J 0 bases, leaving 21 bases between the germline ends. The CDR3 length is 17 residues. Germline assignment: CDR1 DFQATT and CDR2 SNEGSKA (reference sequence). In DNA form, the CDR3 reads TGCAGTGCCCCCCCCCCTGGCAGCCCGTATAGCAATCAGCCCCAGCATTTT. Its protein is CSAPPPGSPYSNQPQHF.

The table lists this clonotype with many counts. This chain links TRBV25-1 with TRBJ1-3, with 10 bases aligning to TRBD1. CDR1 is MGHDK, CDR2 SYGVNS, per germline. V trimming: 8 bases; J trimming: 2 bases; junction bases outside the gene matches: 3. CDR3 length equals 14 residues. The CDR3 here is CASGTGDAGNTIYF. The CDR3 DNA reads as TGTGCCAGCGGGACAGGGGACGCTGGAAACACCATATATTTT.

The sample holds many counts of this clonotype. The V and J genes are TRBV28 and TRBJ1-1; TRBD1 matches 8 bases. CDR1 and CDR2 from the germline V gene are MDHEN and SYDVKM. The V and J ends lost 4 bases and 5 bases, in that order; junction bases with no gene match: 3. This CDR3 is 13 amino acids long. The CDR3 region has the DNA TGTGCCAGCAGTTCCCAGGGGGCTACTGAAGCTTTCTTT. Its protein is CASSSQGATEAFF.

This clonotype was counted ten times or more. This chain joins TRBV6-5 and TRBJ1-3, with 8 positions matching TRBD1. Germline-derived CDR1 and CDR2 are MNHEY and SVGAGI. This CDR3 has 15 amino acids. With 2 bases clipped from V and 4 bases from J, the junction kept 4 bases outside the gene matches. Written as DNA, the CDR3 is TGTGCCAGCAGTTACCCGGACAGGGCCGGAAACACCATATATTTT. This gives the protein CASSYPDRAGNTIYF.

The rearrangement joins TRBV2 to TRBJ1-1, with D possibly matching TRBD1 (6 bases). CDR1 and CDR2 (germline): SNHLY, FYNNEI. CDR3 length: 13 amino acids. V gave up 6 bases and J gave up 5 bases, with 13 bases separating them. CDR3 region: CASRFRGVTEAFF. CDR3 nucleotide sequence: TGTGCCAGCAGATTCAGGGGTGTGACTGAAGCTTTCTTT.

To note about this clonotype: It may be a read error: a sequence one base away is much more abundant. The chain employs TRBV12-3 or TRBV12-4 and TRBJ1-5, with TRBD1 matching over 8 bases. The CDR3 is made up of 15 amino acids. CDR3 bases: TGTGCCAGCAGCCAACAGGGGGTGGGGAATCAGCCCCAGCGTTTT. Translating it yields CASSQQGVGNQPQRF.

V is TRBV5-1 and J is TRBJ1-5; unclear D gene. Germline CDR1 reads SGHRS; CDR2 reads YFSETQ. The CDR3 is 15 residues long. The ends were cut back, 0 bases at V and 3 bases at J, with 10 bases in the middle. The CDR3 DNA sequence: TGCGCCAGCAGCTTGGACCACGCGCCCAATCAGCCCCAGCATTTT. Its translation is CASSLDHAPNQPQHF.

Regarding this clonotype: It may be a read error: a sequence one base away is much more abundant. V and J are TRBV12-3 or TRBV12-4 and TRBJ1-2; D unclear. This CDR3 comprises 12 residues. The CDR3 sequence: CASTRSTFGYSF. Written as DNA, the CDR3 is TGTGCCAGCACCCGTTCGACCTTCGGCTACAGCTTC.

The CDR3 DNA reads as TGTGCCAGCATCCGGGGGCAAGGGACACAGTACTTC. Translating it yields CASIRGQGTQYF. J is TRBJ2-5 and V is TRBV6-5; D possibly matches TRBD1 or TRBD2 (6 bases each). Per the germline V gene, CDR1 is MNHEY and CDR2 is SVGAGI. Trimming cost V 7 bases and J 11 bases, with 17 bases left between them. The CDR3 totals 12 residues.

This clonotype was counted only a few times. The gene calls are TRBV30 and TRBJ1-6; D is unresolved. V was trimmed by 3 bases and J by 9 bases, leaving 12 bases between them. The CDR3 spans 13 residues. Germline lookup yields CDR1 GTSNPN and CDR2 SVGIG (reference sequence). The CDR3 protein is CAWRESGISPLHF. The CDR3 bases are TGTGCCTGGAGGGAGTCGGGGATTTCACCCCTCCACTTT.

The chain recombines TRBV2 with TRBJ2-5; D unclear. The V gene's germline CDR1 is SNHLY and CDR2 FYNNEI. V was trimmed by 7 bases and J by 10 bases, leaving 10 bases between them. The CDR3 is made up of 10 amino acids. CDR3 in amino acids: CASIGVIQYF. CDR3 nucleotide sequence: TGTGCCAGCATTGGGGTTATCCAGTACTTC.

J is TRBJ2-7 and V is TRBV20-1; 8 bases align to TRBD1. CDR3 size: 15 residues. Germline trimming cut 0 bases from V and 2 bases from J; bases unmatched to any gene: 6. Germline V lookup: CDR1 DFQATT, CDR2 SNEGSKA (reference sequence). The CDR3 nucleotides read TGCAGTGCTAGAGAAGGGACAGGACACCCCTACGAGCAGTACTTC. Protein product: CSAREGTGHPYEQYF.

This rearrangement joins TRBV11-2 to TRBJ1-1; 8 nucleotides line up with TRBD1. Germline V gives CDR1 SGHAT, CDR2 FQNNGV. The V gene end was trimmed by 3 bases and the J gene end by 10 bases; junction bases not matched to a gene: 7. The length of the CDR3 is 13 residues. In nucleotides, the CDR3 is TGTGCCAGCAGCTTCTCGACAGGGGAACGAGCTTTCTTT. It translates to CASSFSTGERAFF. The whole variable domain, remainder taken from reference TRBV11-2 and TRBJ1-1, is EAGVAQSPRYKIIEKRQSVAFWCNPISGHATLYWYQQILGQGPKLLIQFQNNGVVDDSQLPKDRFSAERLKGVDSTLKIQPAKLEDSAVYLCASSFSTGERAFFGQGTRLTVV.